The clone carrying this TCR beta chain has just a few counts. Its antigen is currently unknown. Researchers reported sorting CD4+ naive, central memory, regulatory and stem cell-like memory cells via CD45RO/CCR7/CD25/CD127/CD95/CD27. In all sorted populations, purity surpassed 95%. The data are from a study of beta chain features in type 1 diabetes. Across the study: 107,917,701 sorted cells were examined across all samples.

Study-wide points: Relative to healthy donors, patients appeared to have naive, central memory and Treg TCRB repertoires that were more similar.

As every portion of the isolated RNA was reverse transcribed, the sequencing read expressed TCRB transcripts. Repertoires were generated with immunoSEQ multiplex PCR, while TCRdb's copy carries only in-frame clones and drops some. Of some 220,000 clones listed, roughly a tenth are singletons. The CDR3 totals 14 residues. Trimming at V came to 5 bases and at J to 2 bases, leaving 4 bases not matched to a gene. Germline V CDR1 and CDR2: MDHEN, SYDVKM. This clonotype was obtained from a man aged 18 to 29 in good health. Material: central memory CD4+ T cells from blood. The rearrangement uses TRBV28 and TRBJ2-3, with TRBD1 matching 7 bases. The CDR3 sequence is CASSPGQFTDTQYF. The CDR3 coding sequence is TGTGCCAGCAGTCCGGGACAGTTCACAGATACGCAGTATTTT.